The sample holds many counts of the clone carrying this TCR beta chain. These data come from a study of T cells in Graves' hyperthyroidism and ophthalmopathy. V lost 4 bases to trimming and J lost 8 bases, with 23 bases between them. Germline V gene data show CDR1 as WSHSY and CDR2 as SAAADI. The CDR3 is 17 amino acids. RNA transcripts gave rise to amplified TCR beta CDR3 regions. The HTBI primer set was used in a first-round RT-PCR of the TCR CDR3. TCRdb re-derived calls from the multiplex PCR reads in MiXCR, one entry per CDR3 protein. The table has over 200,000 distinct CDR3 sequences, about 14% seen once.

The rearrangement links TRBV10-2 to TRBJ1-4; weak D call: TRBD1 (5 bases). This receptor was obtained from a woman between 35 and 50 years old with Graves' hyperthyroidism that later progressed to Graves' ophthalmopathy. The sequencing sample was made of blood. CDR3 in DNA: TGCGCCAGCAGTGGGGGCCAACCGGGACTGTCGAACGAAAAACTGTTTTTT. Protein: CASSGGQPGLSNEKLFF.